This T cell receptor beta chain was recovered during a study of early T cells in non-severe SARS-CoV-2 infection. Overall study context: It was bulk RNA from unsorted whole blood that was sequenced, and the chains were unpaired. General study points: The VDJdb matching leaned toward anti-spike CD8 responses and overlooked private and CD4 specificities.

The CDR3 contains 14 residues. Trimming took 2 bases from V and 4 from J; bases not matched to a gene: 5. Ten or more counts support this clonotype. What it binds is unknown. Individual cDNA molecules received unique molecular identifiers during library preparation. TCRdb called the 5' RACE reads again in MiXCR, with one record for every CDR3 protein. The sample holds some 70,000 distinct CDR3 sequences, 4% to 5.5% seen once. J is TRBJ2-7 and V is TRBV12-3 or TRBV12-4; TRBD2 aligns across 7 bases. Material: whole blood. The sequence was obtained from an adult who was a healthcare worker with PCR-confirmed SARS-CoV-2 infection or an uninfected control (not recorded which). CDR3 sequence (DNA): TGTGCCAGCAGTTTACGGCAGGGAGGGTACGAGCAGTACTTC. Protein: CASSLRQGGYEQYF.